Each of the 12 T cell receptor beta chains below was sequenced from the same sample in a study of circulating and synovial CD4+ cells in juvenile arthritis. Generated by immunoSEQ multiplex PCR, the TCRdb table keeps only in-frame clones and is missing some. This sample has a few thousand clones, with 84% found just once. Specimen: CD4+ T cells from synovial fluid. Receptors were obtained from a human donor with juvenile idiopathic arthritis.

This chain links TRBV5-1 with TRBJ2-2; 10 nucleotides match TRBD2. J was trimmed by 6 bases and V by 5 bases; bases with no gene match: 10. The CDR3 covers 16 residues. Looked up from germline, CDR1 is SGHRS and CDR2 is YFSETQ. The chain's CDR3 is CASRESSGRGSGELFF. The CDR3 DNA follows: TGCGCCAGCAGAGAATCTAGCGGGAGAGGGTCCGGGGAGCTGTTTTTT.

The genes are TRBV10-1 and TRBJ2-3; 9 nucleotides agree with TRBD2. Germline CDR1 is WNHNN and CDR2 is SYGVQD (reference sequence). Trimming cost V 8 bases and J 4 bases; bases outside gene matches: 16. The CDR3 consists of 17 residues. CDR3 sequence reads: CASEVPREGQVSDTQYF. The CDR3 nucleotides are TGCGCCAGCGAAGTCCCGCGGGAGGGCCAGGTATCAGATACGCAGTATTTT.

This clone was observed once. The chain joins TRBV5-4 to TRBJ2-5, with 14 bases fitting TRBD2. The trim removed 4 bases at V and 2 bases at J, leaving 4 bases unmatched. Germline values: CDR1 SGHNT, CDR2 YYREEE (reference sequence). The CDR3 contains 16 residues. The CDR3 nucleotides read TGTGCCAGCAGCGGACTAGCGGGGGGAGGTCAAGAGACCCAGTACTTC. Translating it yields CASSGLAGGGQETQYF.

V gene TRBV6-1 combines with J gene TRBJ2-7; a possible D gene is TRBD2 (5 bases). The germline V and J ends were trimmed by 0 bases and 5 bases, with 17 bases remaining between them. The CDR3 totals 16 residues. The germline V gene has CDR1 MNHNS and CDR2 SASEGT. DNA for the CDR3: TGTGCCAGCAGTGAAGCCGTAGCGCCGAGGGCCCACGAGCAGTACTTC. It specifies CASSEAVAPRAHEQYF.

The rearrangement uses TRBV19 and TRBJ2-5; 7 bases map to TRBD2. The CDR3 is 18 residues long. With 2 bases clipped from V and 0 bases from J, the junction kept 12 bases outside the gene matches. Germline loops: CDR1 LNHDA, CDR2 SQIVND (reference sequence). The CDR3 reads CASSIRGKSSGYQETQYF. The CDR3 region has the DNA TGTGCCAGTAGTATAAGGGGAAAAAGTAGCGGGTACCAAGAGACCCAGTACTTC.

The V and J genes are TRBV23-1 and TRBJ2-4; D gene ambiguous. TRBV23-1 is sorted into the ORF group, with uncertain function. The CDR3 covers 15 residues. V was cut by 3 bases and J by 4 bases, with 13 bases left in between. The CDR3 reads CASSQNRTLKNIQYF. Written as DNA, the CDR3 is TGCGCCAGCAGTCAGAACAGAACCTTAAAAAACATTCAGTACTTC.

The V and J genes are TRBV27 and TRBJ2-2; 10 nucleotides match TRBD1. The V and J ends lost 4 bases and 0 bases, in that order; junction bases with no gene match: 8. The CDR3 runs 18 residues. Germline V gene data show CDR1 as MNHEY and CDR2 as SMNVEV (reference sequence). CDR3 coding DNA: TGTGCCAGCAGTTCGGGGACAGGGGTAAGGGCGAACACCGGGGAGCTGTTTTTT. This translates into CASSSGTGVRANTGELFF.

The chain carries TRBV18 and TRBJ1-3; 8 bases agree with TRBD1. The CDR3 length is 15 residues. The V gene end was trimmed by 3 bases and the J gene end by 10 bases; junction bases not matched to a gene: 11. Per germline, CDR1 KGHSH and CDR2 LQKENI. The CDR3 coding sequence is TGTGCCAGCTCACCCCAGACAGGGGCGACCCTAACCATATATTTT. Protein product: CASSPQTGATLTIYF.

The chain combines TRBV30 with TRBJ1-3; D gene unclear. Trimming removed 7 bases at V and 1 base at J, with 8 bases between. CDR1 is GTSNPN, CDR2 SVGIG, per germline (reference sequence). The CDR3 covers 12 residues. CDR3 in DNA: TGTGCCTTCACGGGGTCTGGAAACACCATATATTTT. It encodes CAFTGSGNTIYF.

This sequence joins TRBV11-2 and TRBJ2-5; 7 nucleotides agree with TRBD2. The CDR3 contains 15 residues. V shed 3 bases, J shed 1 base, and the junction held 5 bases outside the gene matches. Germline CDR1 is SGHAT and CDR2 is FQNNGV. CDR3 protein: CASSFLAGVQETQYF. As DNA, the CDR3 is TGTGCCAGCAGCTTTCTTGCGGGAGTCCAAGAGACCCAGTACTTC.

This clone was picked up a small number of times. The CDR3: CASSSWTGDLEQYF. The CDR3 DNA reads as TGTGCCAGCAGTTCATGGACAGGGGACCTGGAGCAGTACTTC. The chain employs TRBV27 and TRBJ2-7, with 9 positions matching TRBD1. The CDR3 consists of 14 residues. Trimming removed 4 bases from V and 7 bases from J; junction bases left unmatched: 8. In germline, CDR1 is MNHEY, CDR2 SMNVEV (reference sequence).

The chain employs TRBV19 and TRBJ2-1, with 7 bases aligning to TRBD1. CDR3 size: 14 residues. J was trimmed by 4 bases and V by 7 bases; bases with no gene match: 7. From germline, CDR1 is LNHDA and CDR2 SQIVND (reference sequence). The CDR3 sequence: CASKGQVSYNEQFF. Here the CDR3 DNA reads TGTGCCAGTAAAGGACAGGTCTCTTACAATGAGCAGTTCTTC.